Below are 17 T cell receptor beta chains sequenced from a single sample in a study of PD-1 blockade in mismatch repair-deficient tumors. Profiling relied on immunoSEQ multiplex PCR, and the TCRdb table lists in-frame clones only, not all of them. In the table there are around 40,000 clones, about 76% of which are singletons. This specimen consisted of peripheral blood, obtained 4 weeks after starting pembrolizumab. All receptors derive from an adult with mismatch repair-deficient cancer.

This clone was seen just once. This chain uses TRBV6-1 with TRBJ2-1, with 9 bases that match TRBD2. Germline V gives CDR1 MNHNS, CDR2 SASEGT. The CDR3 has 15 residues. Trimming removed 5 bases from V and 8 bases from J; junction bases left unmatched: 10. The CDR3 reads CASSLSSGSIHEQFF. The CDR3 DNA sequence: TGTGCCAGCAGTTTGAGTAGCGGGAGTATCCATGAGCAGTTCTTC.

The rearrangement links TRBV4-1 to TRBJ1-2; D gene unclear. The CDR3 is made up of 12 amino acids. The ends were cut back, 0 bases at V and 4 bases at J, with 3 bases in the middle. Germline CDR1 MGHRA, CDR2 YSYEKL. As DNA, the CDR3 is TGCGCCAGCAGCCAAGATCTCTATGGCTACACCTTC. Encoded protein: CASSQDLYGYTF.

The rearrangement links TRBV9 to TRBJ2-5; D not certain. Germline CDR1 and CDR2: SGDLS and YYNGEE. The CDR3 has 15 amino acids. Trimming stripped 2 bases from V and 3 bases from J, with 14 bases between. Here the CDR3 reads CASSVAPNFKETQYF. DNA for the CDR3: TGTGCCAGCAGCGTCGCCCCTAATTTTAAAGAGACCCAGTACTTC.

The rearrangement joins TRBV21-1 to TRBJ2-7; the table's D call TRBD2 went unverified against the DNA. TRBV21-1 is a listed pseudogene. The CDR3 runs 19 residues. CDR3 loop: CASSPGTSGTILMRYEQYF. The CDR3 coding sequence is TGTGCCAGCAGCCCAGGGACTAGCGGGACTATCCTCATGAGGTACGAGCAGTACTTC.

This clone was seen more than once but under ten times. The chain uses TRBV15 and TRBJ2-7; TRBD2 matches 8 bases. Losses at the gene ends were 1 base for V and 0 bases for J; bases not matched to a gene: 8. This CDR3 is built from 17 residues. Germline assignment: CDR1 LNHNV and CDR2 YYDKDF (reference sequence). The CDR3 here is CATSRGPSGYDSYEQYF. The CDR3 region has the DNA TGTGCCACCAGCAGAGGGCCTAGCGGGTATGACTCCTACGAGCAGTACTTC.

This sequence joins TRBV6-5 and TRBJ2-7, with D tentatively TRBD2 (6 bases). Trimming shortened V by 6 bases and J by 1 base, and 16 bases separated the two germline ends. The CDR3 contains 15 residues. The germline V gene encodes CDR1 MNHEY and CDR2 SVGAGI. The CDR3 here is CASRPDSGTSYEQYF. The CDR3, as DNA: TGTGCCAGCAGACCTGATAGCGGAACGTCCTACGAGCAGTACTTC.

Concerning this clone: At one of its ends the junction is not consistent with the germline gene, which may arise from a read error. The rearrangement joins TRBV27 to TRBJ2-7; tentatively, D is TRBD1 or TRBD2 (7 bases each). The CDR3 has 16 amino acids. Germline CDR1 is MNHEY and CDR2 is SMNVEV (reference sequence). The CDR3: CATSGGGRAGPGEQYF. CDR3 nucleotide sequence: TGTGCCACCAGTGGAGGGGGCCGAGCGGGGCCTGGGGAGCAGTACTTC.

The gene calls are TRBV10-2 and TRBJ2-2; 8 positions match TRBD2. This CDR3 region has 23 residues. Germline V gene sequence: CDR1 WSHSY, CDR2 SAAADI. With 1 base clipped from V and 2 bases from J, the junction kept 24 bases outside the gene matches. CDR3 in amino acids: CASSEFPGGRDYAAGDNTGELFF. CDR3 DNA sequence: TGCGCCAGCAGTGAGTTTCCGGGCGGCAGGGATTATGCAGCGGGAGACAACACCGGGGAGCTGTTTTTT.

This sequence joins TRBV19 and TRBJ1-2; 8 bases agree with TRBD1. Germline loops: CDR1 LNHDA, CDR2 SQIVND (reference sequence). V lost 3 bases and J lost 5; bases outside the gene matches: 2. CDR3 size: 13 residues. CDR3 protein: CASSIWTGYGYTF. For the CDR3, the DNA is TGTGCCAGTAGTATCTGGACAGGGTATGGCTACACCTTC.

This clone qualifies as large. This chain links TRBV6-5 with TRBJ2-7; D gene uncertain. CDR3 size: 14 residues. Germline values: CDR1 MNHEY, CDR2 SVGAGI. V lost 5 bases and J lost 4, with 15 bases in between. CDR3 in DNA: TGTGCCAGCAGTGAAGACGGATCCGTTTACGAGCAGTACTTC. Amino acids: CASSEDGSVYEQYF.

The rearrangement uses TRBV28 and TRBJ2-7; D not certain. Germline V gene lookup returns CDR1 MDHEN and CDR2 SYDVKM. The CDR3 has 16 residues. Trimming left V 3 bases short and J 2 bases short, with 17 bases between. The CDR3 spells CASSLGIWSLPYEQYF. The CDR3 DNA sequence: TGTGCCAGCAGTTTGGGTATCTGGTCACTCCCCTACGAGCAGTACTTC.

V and J are TRBV6-5 and TRBJ1-1; the D gene is possibly TRBD1 (6 bases). Trimming took 0 bases from V and 0 from J, leaving 8 bases between them. CDR3 length: 15 residues. In germline, CDR1 is MNHEY, CDR2 SVGAGI. CDR3: CASSYSTGMNTEAFF. The CDR3, as DNA: TGTGCCAGCAGTTACTCCACAGGGATGAACACTGAAGCTTTCTTT.

This clone was seen only once. The J gene is TRBJ2-1, the V gene TRBV6-1; TRBD2 matches 13 bases. With V trimmed by 2 bases and J by 10 bases, 11 bases remained unmatched. The CDR3 is 17 residues long. The germline gives CDR1 MNHNS, CDR2 SASEGT. The CDR3 nucleotides are TGTGCCAGCAGTGAACAATCCGGACTAGCGGGAGATTGGGAGCAGTTCTTC. Translated: CASSEQSGLAGDWEQFF.

The chain uses TRBV4-3 and TRBJ2-3; TRBD1 aligns across 9 bases. Trimming at V came to 0 bases and at J to 4 bases, leaving 5 bases not matched to a gene. Germline CDR1 reads LGHNA; CDR2 reads YSLEER. The CDR3 has 16 residues. CDR3 DNA: TGCGCCAGCAGCCAAGATTGGGGACAGGGTCCAGATACGCAGTATTTT. Its translation: CASSQDWGQGPDTQYF.

The chain employs TRBV27 and TRBJ1-5, with TRBD1 matching 8 bases. The length of the CDR3 is 14 residues. After removal of 5 bases from V and 6 bases from J, the junction contained 6 bases not matched to a gene. Germline V gene lookup returns CDR1 MNHEY and CDR2 SMNVEV (reference sequence). The DNA of the CDR3 is TGTGCCAGCAGTCCCGGGACAGGAACTCAGCCCCAGCATTTT. Translated, it gives CASSPGTGTQPQHF.

The chain has TRBV30 and TRBJ2-6, with D possibly TRBD2 on 5 matching bases. Trimming shortened V by 0 bases and J by 0 bases, and 15 bases separated the two germline ends. Germline V gene lookup returns CDR1 GTSNPN and CDR2 SVGIG (reference sequence). The CDR3 length is 18 residues. This CDR3 is CAWSVREQFYSGANVLTF. The CDR3 DNA sequence: TGTGCCTGGAGTGTACGGGAACAGTTTTACTCTGGGGCCAACGTCCTGACTTTC.

V and J are TRBV7-9 and TRBJ2-7, with a weak D call TRBD2 (6 bases). Germline assignment: CDR1 SEHNR and CDR2 FQNEAQ (reference sequence). CDR3 length equals 14 residues. The V end lost 7 bases, the J end lost 3 bases, and 16 bases lay between the germline ends. CDR3 residues: CASTTTGRIYEQYF. The CDR3 nucleotides read TGTGCCAGCACCACGACCGGGAGAATCTACGAGCAGTACTTC.